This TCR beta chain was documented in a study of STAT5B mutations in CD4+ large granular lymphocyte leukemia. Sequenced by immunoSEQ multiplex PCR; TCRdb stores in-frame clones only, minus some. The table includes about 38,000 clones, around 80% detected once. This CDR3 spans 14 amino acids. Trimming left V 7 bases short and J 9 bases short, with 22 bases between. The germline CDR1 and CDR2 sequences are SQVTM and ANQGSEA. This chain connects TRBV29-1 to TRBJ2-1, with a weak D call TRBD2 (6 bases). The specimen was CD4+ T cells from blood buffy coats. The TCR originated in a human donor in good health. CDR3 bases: TGCAGCGGGACGACTAGTATCGTCGACGGTGAGCAGTTCTTC. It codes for CSGTTSIVDGEQFF.